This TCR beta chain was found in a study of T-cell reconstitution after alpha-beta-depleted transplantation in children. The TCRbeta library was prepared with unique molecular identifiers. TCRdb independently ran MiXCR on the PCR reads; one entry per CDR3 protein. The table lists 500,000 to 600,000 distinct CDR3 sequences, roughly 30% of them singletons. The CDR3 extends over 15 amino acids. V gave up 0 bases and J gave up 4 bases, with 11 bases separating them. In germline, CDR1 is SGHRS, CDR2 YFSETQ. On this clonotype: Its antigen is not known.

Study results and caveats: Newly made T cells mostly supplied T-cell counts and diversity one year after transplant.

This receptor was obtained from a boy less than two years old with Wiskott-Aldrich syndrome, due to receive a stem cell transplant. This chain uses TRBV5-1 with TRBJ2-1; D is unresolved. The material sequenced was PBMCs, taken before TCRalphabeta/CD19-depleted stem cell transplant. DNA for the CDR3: TGCGCCAGCAGCTTGGGGCAGACGAAATACAATGAGCAGTTCTTC. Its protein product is CASSLGQTKYNEQFF.